Sequencing of this TCR beta chain was carried out in a study of T cell responses to AZD1222 COVID-19 vaccine. Study-level background: Second-dose schedules of about 4 or about 12 weeks were combined.

Sequenced by immunoSEQ multiplex PCR; TCRdb stores in-frame clones only, minus some. Of over 25,000 clones in the sample, around 78% were seen once. In this sample, this clone turned up once. What it recognizes is unknown. Notes on the study in general: Along spike, vaccine-associated CD4 TCRs were found throughout, with dominance at 160-218 and 743-854. Sampled repertoires all dated from after the peak T cell response. The study identified only five to seven AZD1222 recipients as seropositive at baseline.

The CDR3 spans 16 residues. V was trimmed by 4 bases and J by 3 bases, leaving 17 bases between them. Germline-derived CDR1 and CDR2 are KGHDR and SFDVKD. V and J are TRBV24-1 and TRBJ2-5, with a weak D call TRBD2 (6 bases). The sequenced sample was peripheral blood, obtained on day 0 of AZD1222 vaccination. This sequence originates from an adult in good health. CDR3 in amino acids: CATSDSVTSREETQYF. CDR3 bases: TGTGCCACCAGTGACTCCGTAACTAGCCGGGAAGAGACCCAGTACTTC.